This T cell receptor (beta chain) originates from a study of blood T cell repertoires in COVID-19. This clone appeared a single time. Original data processing: Amplification from reference gene primers served as the basis for estimated nucleated cell counts. The protocol was immunoSEQ multiplex PCR, while the TCRdb copy is restricted to in-frame clones and leaves out a portion. The DNA gave D and trimming, while V, J and clone size come from that table. This sample has around 170,000 clones; around 84% occur once, and the top ten carry 5.5% to 7%. With V trimmed by 4 bases and J by 8 bases, 11 bases remained unmatched. Germline CDR1 LGHDT, CDR2 YNNKEL (reference sequence). This CDR3 contains 14 residues.

The clonotype was recovered from a man in his forties or fifties with active or convalescent COVID-19. The V and J genes are TRBV3-1 (or the pseudogene TRBV3-2) and TRBJ2-7; 7 bases are shared with TRBD1. What was sequenced was peripheral blood. CDR3 amino acids: CASSPGTEASQQYF. CDR3 DNA sequence: TGTGCCAGCAGCCCCGGGACAGAGGCCTCCCAGCAGTACTTC.